The rows below give T cell receptor beta chains drawn from one sample of a study of cytomegalovirus exposure and HLA in healthy donors. Produced via immunoSEQ multiplex PCR; TCRdb's table is partial and in-frame only. Here the sample spans fewer than 200,000 clones, 81% being singletons. Material: PBMCs. These receptors came from a woman aged 18-35 years in good health and CMV-seronegative. The CDR3 runs from the conserved cysteine through the conserved F or W. Fields, in order: CDR3 DNA, CDR3 protein, V gene, D gene, J gene, clone size. D genes are given only for firm matches. Clone sizes are given selectively: once, few, many, or a class where the clone is expanded.

TGCGCCAGCAGCTTAGGTGATATAGCGGGAGGTTACAATGAGCAGTTCTTC | CASSLGDIAGGYNEQFF | TRBV5-1 | TRBD2 | TRBJ2-1 | .
TGTGCCAGCAGCCAAGATCGGCCCAGGACTAGCGGGAGGCATGAGCAGTTCTTC | CASSQDRPRTSGRHEQFF | TRBV14 | TRBD2 | TRBJ2-1 | .
TGTGCCAGCAGCTTAGGGATTAGCGGGAGCGAGCAGTACTTC | CASSLGISGSEQYF | TRBV7-8 | TRBD2 | TRBJ2-7 | .
TGTGCCAGCTCACGACTAGCGGGAGGAGGGAGCCAAGAGACCCAGTACTTC | CASSRLAGGGSQETQYF | TRBV18 | TRBD2 | TRBJ2-5 | .
TGTGCCAGCAGCGGGGGGGCTGAAAAACTGTTTTTT | CASSGGAEKLFF | TRBV7-9 | . | TRBJ1-4 | once
TGTGCCAGCAGCTTGACTAGCGGGAGGCCCACAGATACGCAGTATTTT | CASSLTSGRPTDTQYF | TRBV7-9 | TRBD2 | TRBJ2-3 | .
TGCAGCGGGGGGCTGATGGGGGCTCTGGAGACCCAGTACTTC | CSGGLMGALETQYF | TRBV29-1 | . | TRBJ2-5 | .
TGTGCCAGCAGCTTAGGGGACAGGGCCTATCAGCCCCAGCATTTT | CASSLGDRAYQPQHF | TRBV7-2 | TRBD1 | TRBJ1-5 | .
TGTGCCAGCAGCCCTCAGGCTAGCGGGTACGTCGGGCAGTACTTC | CASSPQASGYVGQYF | TRBV7-6 | TRBD2 | TRBJ2-7 | .
TGTGCCAGCAGCGTAGGACTAGCGGGGTCCTACAATGAGCAGTTCTTC | CASSVGLAGSYNEQFF | TRBV9 | TRBD2 | TRBJ2-1 | .
TGTGCCAGCACCCGAGAAGGTGGCACAGGGGGCTTCCCGAGTAGCGCCAACGTCCTGACTTTC | CASTREGGTGGFPSSANVLTF | TRBV27 | TRBD1 | TRBJ2-6 | .
TGTGCCAGCAGTTTCGTGACAGGGGATATGAACACTGAAGCTTTCTTT | CASSFVTGDMNTEAFF | TRBV28 | TRBD1 | TRBJ1-1 | .
TGTGCCAGCAGTAGACTAGCGGGGGCTAATACAATCACAGATACGCAGTATTTT | CASSRLAGANTITDTQYF | TRBV9 | TRBD2 | TRBJ2-3 | .
TGTGCCAGCAGTCGTACAGGTTCCTCTGGAAACACCATATATTTT | CASSRTGSSGNTIYF | TRBV7-3 | . | TRBJ1-3 | .
TGTGCCAGCAGCTTAAACGGAGCGGGGGCCTACAATGAGCAGTTCTTC | CASSLNGAGAYNEQFF | TRBV7-6 | TRBD2 | TRBJ2-1 | .
TGTGCCAGCAGCAAGAGCGGGAGCACAGATACGCAGTATTTT | CASSKSGSTDTQYF | TRBV7-3 | . | TRBJ2-3 | .
TGTGCCAGCAGAGAGACGGGCTCTGGAAACACCATATATTTT | CASRETGSGNTIYF | TRBV7-9 | . | TRBJ1-3 | .
TGCGCCAGCAGCGCATACCGCAGGGACACCGGGGAGCTGTTTTTT | CASSAYRRDTGELFF | TRBV5-1 | . | TRBJ2-2 | .
TGTGCCAGCAGTTATTCAGGGAACATGAACACTGAAGCTTTCTTT | CASSYSGNMNTEAFF | TRBV6-5 | . | TRBJ1-1 | .
TGCGCCAGCAGCTCTAGGGACAGGGGCATCTACGAGCAGTACTTC | CASSSRDRGIYEQYF | TRBV5-1 | TRBD1 | TRBJ2-7 | .
TGTGCCAGCAGTGAAGCAGGGGACTTAATCTATGGCTACACCTTC | CASSEAGDLIYGYTF | TRBV2 | . | TRBJ1-2 | .
TGCGCCAGCAGCCCGGGGGGGGTCTCTGGGGCCAACGTCCTGACTTTC | CASSPGGVSGANVLTF | TRBV5-1 | TRBD2 | TRBJ2-6 | .
TGTGCCAGCACAACCGCGGGAGGTGTCTACAATGAGCAGTTCTTC | CASTTAGGVYNEQFF | TRBV6-1 | TRBD2 | TRBJ2-1 | .
TGTGCCAGTATGACAGGGGGTTGGGGGACTGAAGCTTTCTTT | CASMTGGWGTEAFF | TRBV6-6 | TRBD1 | TRBJ1-1 | .
TGTGCCAGCAGCCCAACAGGGGGGAAACCGCTACACTTC | CASSPTGGKPLHF | TRBV5-4 | TRBD1 | TRBJ2-5 | .
TGTGCCAGCTCACGAGGCGCAGTTCCCTTCTCTGGAAACACCATATATTTT | CASSRGAVPFSGNTIYF | TRBV18 | . | TRBJ1-3 | once
TGCGCCAGCAACAAAGGGGGGGGCGGATACAATGAGCAGTTCTTC | CASNKGGGGYNEQFF | TRBV5-1 | . | TRBJ2-1 | .
TGTGCCAGCTCACCACGGCCCCTAACTAGCGCCAGCTCCTACGAGCAGTACTTC | CASSPRPLTSASSYEQYF | TRBV18 | TRBD2 | TRBJ2-7 | .
TGTGCCAGCAGTTTCGTACAGCCCCAGCATTTT | CASSFVQPQHF | TRBV28 | . | TRBJ1-5 | once
TGTGCCAGCAGCCCACAGGGTGAAAAACTGTTTTTT | CASSPQGEKLFF | TRBV14 | . | TRBJ1-4 | .
TGTGCCAGCAGCCCCGAGGCCCGACAGTTCAATCAGCCCCAGCATTTT | CASSPEARQFNQPQHF | TRBV7-2 | . | TRBJ1-5 | .
TGTGCCAGCAGCTTCCAGGGGATTGGGGAGCAGTACTTC | CASSFQGIGEQYF | TRBV7-2 | . | TRBJ2-7 | .
TGTGCCAGCAGCTTAAAGGGGCTTCAAACCGGGGAGCTGTTTTTT | CASSLKGLQTGELFF | TRBV7-6 | . | TRBJ2-2 | .
TGTGCCAGCAGCCCCTGGGGGGTTAATGAGCAGTTCTTC | CASSPWGVNEQFF | TRBV11-2 | . | TRBJ2-1 | .
TGTGCCATCAAGGGACAGGCCAGGGAGCAGTACTTC | CAIKGQAREQYF | TRBV10-3 | TRBD1 | TRBJ2-7 | .
TGTGCCAGCAGCCTAATTAGCGGGAGTAACAAGCAGTACTTC | CASSLISGSNKQYF | TRBV14 | TRBD2 | TRBJ2-7 | .
TGTGCCAGCAGCGTCCTAGGGGAGAGGCTAGGAGGGTGGACTGAAGCTTTCTTT | CASSVLGERLGGWTEAFF | TRBV9 | . | TRBJ1-1 | .
TGTGCCAGCAGCCGACCGGCGGGGGGACTAGCGAGCTCCTACGAGCAGTACTTC | CASSRPAGGLASSYEQYF | TRBV7-8 | TRBD2 | TRBJ2-7 | .
TGTGCCAGCTCACCAGCTAGCGGCGAGCAGTACTTC | CASSPASGEQYF | TRBV18 | TRBD2 | TRBJ2-7 | once
TGTGCCAGCAGCTTCGACAGCTTTAACTATGGCTACACCTTC | CASSFDSFNYGYTF | TRBV6-6 | . | TRBJ1-2 | .
TGTGCCAGCACCGCCAGGGCCTCGGATCAGCCCCAGCATTTT | CASTARASDQPQHF | TRBV6-1 | . | TRBJ1-5 | .